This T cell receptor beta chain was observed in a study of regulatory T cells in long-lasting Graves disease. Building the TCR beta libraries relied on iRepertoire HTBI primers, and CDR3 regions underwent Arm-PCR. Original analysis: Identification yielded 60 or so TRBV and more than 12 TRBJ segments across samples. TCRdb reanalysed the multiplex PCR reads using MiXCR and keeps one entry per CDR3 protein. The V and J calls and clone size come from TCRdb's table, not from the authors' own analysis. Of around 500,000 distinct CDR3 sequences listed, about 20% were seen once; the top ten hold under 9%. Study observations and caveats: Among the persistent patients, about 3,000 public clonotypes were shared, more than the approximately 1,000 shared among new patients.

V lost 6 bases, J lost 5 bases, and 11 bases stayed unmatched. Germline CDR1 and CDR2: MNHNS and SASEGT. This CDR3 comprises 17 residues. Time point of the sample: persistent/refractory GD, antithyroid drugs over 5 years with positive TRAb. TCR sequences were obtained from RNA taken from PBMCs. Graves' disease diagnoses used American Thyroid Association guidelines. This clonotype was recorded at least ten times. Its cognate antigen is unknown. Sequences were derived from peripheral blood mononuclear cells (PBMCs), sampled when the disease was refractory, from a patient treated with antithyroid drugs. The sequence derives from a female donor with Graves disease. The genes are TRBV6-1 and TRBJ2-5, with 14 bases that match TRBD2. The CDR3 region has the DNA TGTGCCAGCAGCCCCACGGGGGGACTAGCGGGAGTGGAGACCCAGTACTTC. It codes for CASSPTGGLAGVETQYF.